The rows below give T cell receptor beta chains drawn from one sample of a study of blood T cells in healthy people across ages. A single record per CDR3 protein comes from TCRdb applying MiXCR to the 5' RACE reads. The sample has roughly 550,000 distinct CDR3 sequences, less than 25% seen once; the top ten hold 8.5% to 9.5%. The sample was also linked to a second study, of T cells of mothers and their children.

The specimen sequenced was blood. The receptor source for this set is a boy younger than 18 in good health. CDR3s include the opening cysteine and the closing phenylalanine or tryptophan. A D gene is named only where the DNA matches it firmly. Not all rows give a size; the values are once, few, many and, for expanded clones, a class.

V	J	D	size	DNA	CDR3
TRBV14	TRBJ1-1	NA	NA	TGTGCCAGCAGCCAGTGGGGCGGGGAAGCTTTCTTT	CASSQWGGEAFF
TRBV9	TRBJ2-7	NA	few	TGTGCCAGCAGCGCCCGCGCCGGCCCCTACGAGCAGTACTTC	CASSARAGPYEQYF
TRBV7-9	TRBJ2-1	NA	NA	TGTGCCAGGAGCTCGCTAGGCGATGAGCAGTTCTTC	CARSSLGDEQFF
TRBV18	TRBJ2-5	TRBD1	few	TGTGCCAGCTCAACACAGGGGGCGAACCAAGAGACCCAGTACTTC	CASSTQGANQETQYF
TRBV24-1	TRBJ2-7	NA	NA	TGTGCCACCAGTGAGTACAGATCCTACGAGCAGTACTTC	CATSEYRSYEQYF
TRBV29-1	TRBJ1-2	NA	NA	TGCAGCGTCGAGGGGAGTACCACCTATGGCTACACCTTC	CSVEGSTTYGYTF
TRBV7-2	TRBJ1-5	TRBD1	few	TGTGCCAGCAGCACCGGGACAGGGGGGGATCAGCCCCAGCATTTT	CASSTGTGGDQPQHF
TRBV12-3/TRBV12-4	TRBJ2-1	TRBD2	NA	TGTGCCAGCAGTTTTGATAGCGGGAGGCTCCTCAATGAGCAGTTCTTC	CASSFDSGRLLNEQFF
TRBV28	TRBJ2-5	TRBD1	NA	TGTGCCAGCAGTTTAGGGACAGGGGGAGGTATAGCGACCCAGTACTTC	CASSLGTGGGIATQYF
TRBV7-2	TRBJ2-1	TRBD2	few	TGTGCCAGCAGCTTACTAGCGGGAGGGCGATGGGAGCAGTTCTTC	CASSLLAGGRWEQFF
TRBV7-2	TRBJ2-1	TRBD2	few	TGTGCCAGCAGAAAGCGGGAGGGAGCGTTTTATGAGCAGTTCTTC	CASRKREGAFYEQFF
TRBV28	TRBJ2-5	NA	few	TGTGCCAGCAGTTTAGGGGGCCTGGCCCTGGGGACCCAGTACTTC	CASSLGGLALGTQYF
TRBV6-5	TRBJ1-6	TRBD1	NA	TGTGCCAGCAGTTACGGGGACAGGGGTATCGATTCACCCCTCCACTTT	CASSYGDRGIDSPLHF
TRBV6-1	TRBJ2-1	TRBD2	few	TGTGCCAGCAGGGGGACTAGCTCATCCCTAAACAATGAGCAGTTCTTC	CASRGTSSSLNNEQFF
TRBV7-3	TRBJ2-7	TRBD1	NA	TGTGCCAGCAGCTTAGATGGGACAGGCGTTACCTACGAGCAGTACTTC	CASSLDGTGVTYEQYF
TRBV6-1	TRBJ2-1	TRBD2	few	TGTGCCAGCAGTGCATTAGCGGGAGCAGGAAATGAGCAGTTCTTC	CASSALAGAGNEQFF
TRBV11-2	TRBJ2-7	NA	NA	TGTGCCAGCAGCTTCGACCAGAACCCCTACGAGCAGTACTTC	CASSFDQNPYEQYF
TRBV27	TRBJ2-1	TRBD2	NA	TGTGCCAGCAGTTTGGGGCCCGATAGCGGGGGGCGGCGAGATGAGCAGTTCTTC	CASSLGPDSGGRRDEQFF
TRBV3-1	TRBJ2-1	TRBD2	NA	TGTGCCAGCAGCCAAGTCGGGCTAGCGGGAGGTGAGCAGTTCTTC	CASSQVGLAGGEQFF
TRBV14	TRBJ2-7	NA	few	TGTGCCAGCAGCCAAGTTAGCGGAGTGGCGGTCGAGCAGTACTTC	CASSQVSGVAVEQYF
TRBV7-9	TRBJ2-1	NA	many	TGTGCCAGCAGCTTAGTCCAGACTAGCTCCTACAATGAGCAGTTCTTC	CASSLVQTSSYNEQFF
TRBV7-2	TRBJ2-5	NA	NA	TGTGCCAGCAGCCCGGACCTGGTGGAGACCCAGTACTTC	CASSPDLVETQYF
TRBV10-3	TRBJ2-7	NA	few	TGTGCCATCAGTGAGTTAGAATCCTACGAGCAGTACTTC	CAISELESYEQYF
TRBV9	TRBJ1-6	TRBD1	few	TGTGCCAGCAGCGTATGGGGGACAGGGGGTGAACCCCTCCACTTT	CASSVWGTGGEPLHF
TRBV4-1	TRBJ2-7	NA	NA	TGCGCCAGCAGCCGTCAAGGGCCCTCCGGGGGATACGAGCAGTACTTC	CASSRQGPSGGYEQYF
TRBV28	TRBJ2-4	NA	NA	TGTGCCAGCAGGAGTGGGGGCTGGACCAAAAACATTCAGTACTTC	CASRSGGWTKNIQYF
TRBV15	TRBJ2-1	TRBD2	NA	TGTGCCACCTCCGGGGGGGCCGGGGGTTCCTACAATGAGCAGTTCTTC	CATSGGAGGSYNEQFF
TRBV18	TRBJ2-7	TRBD1	NA	TGTGCCAGCTCACTGCCGACAGGGTTGAGTTCCTACGAGCAGTACTTC	CASSLPTGLSSYEQYF
TRBV5-1	TRBJ2-1	NA	NA	TGCGCCAGCAGCTTGGAGGTCAATGAGCAGTTCTTC	CASSLEVNEQFF
TRBV7-3	TRBJ2-1	TRBD2	NA	TGTGCCAGCAGCCTGCTCGGCGGGGGGGACGACAATGAGCAGTTCTTC	CASSLLGGGDDNEQFF
TRBV28	TRBJ2-7	NA	NA	TGTGCCAGCAGCCCCAGGGACATCTACGAGCAGTACTTC	CASSPRDIYEQYF
TRBV28	TRBJ2-7	TRBD1	NA	TGTGCCAGCAGATCTGGGACAGCCTACGAGCAGTACTTC	CASRSGTAYEQYF
TRBV7-6	TRBJ2-1	TRBD2	NA	TGTGCCAGCAGCTCAGAATTAGCGGGGTGGTACAATGAGCAGTTCTTC	CASSSELAGWYNEQFF
TRBV6-5	TRBJ2-3	NA	NA	TGTGCCAGCAGTCTTAAGGACCGGAACATGGCAGATACGCAGTATTTT	CASSLKDRNMADTQYF
TRBV20-1	TRBJ1-1	NA	NA	TGCAGTGCTAGAGATTCAGGGGTTAGGAACACTGAAGCTTTCTTT	CSARDSGVRNTEAFF
TRBV28	TRBJ2-1	NA	NA	TGTGCCAGCAGTTTAAGGCCGGGGTCCACCTACAATGAGCAGTTCTTC	CASSLRPGSTYNEQFF
TRBV28	TRBJ2-3	TRBD1	few	TGTGCCAGCAGAAGAGAGCCGGGACAGGGGGCGTATACGCAGTATTTT	CASRREPGQGAYTQYF